This T cell receptor (beta chain) was sequenced during a study of blood T cell repertoires in COVID-19. About the research overall: Sites in the United States, Italy and Spain provided acute and convalescent COVID-19 samples. PBMCs, B-cell-depleted T cells, or T cells provided the cDNA or gDNA that made up the material.

Germline V gene data show CDR1 as KGHSH and CDR2 as LQKENI. V shed 5 bases, J shed 11 bases, and the junction held 14 bases outside the gene matches. The CDR3 covers 16 residues. Original methodology: Reference gene primer amplification in the assay estimated nucleated cell counts. The repertoire was sequenced with immunoSEQ multiplex PCR; TCRdb's copy has only in-frame clones and lacks some. V and J calls and clone size come straight from that table; D and trimming were deduced from the DNA. This repertoire shows 140,000 to 150,000 clones, 87% found once; its top ten account for around 6.5%. The specimen sequenced was peripheral blood. The TCR comes from an elderly man with acute or convalescent COVID-19. The J gene is TRBJ1-6, the V gene TRBV18; 8 bases are a match to TRBD1. The CDR3 sequence: CASSYGTGSGGPPLHF. CDR3 nucleotide sequence: TGTGCCAGCTCATATGGGACAGGCTCCGGGGGGCCACCCCTCCACTTT.